The rows below give T cell receptor beta chains drawn from one sample of a study of blood T cell repertoires in COVID-19. Clones were sequenced by immunoSEQ multiplex PCR, and TCRdb holds only the in-frame ones, with some missing. The sample consists of 300,000 to 500,000 clones, more than 75% of them appearing once. Sequenced: PBMCs or T cells enriched from blood (not recorded which). Receptors originate from a woman in her thirties with acute COVID-19. CDR3s leave out the opening cysteine and the closing phenylalanine or tryptophan. A D gene is named only where the DNA matches it firmly.

CDR3 | D | J | V
ASSRGGLRDTQY | TRBD2 | TRBJ2-3 | TRBV5-5
ASSPGTSSSNEQF | TRBD2 | TRBJ2-1 | TRBV4-2
ASSESTGGDHNEQF | TRBD1 | TRBJ2-1 | TRBV25-1
ASGLLRASLTYGYT | - | TRBJ1-2 | TRBV12-5
ASSQGTGNTIY | - | TRBJ1-3 | TRBV3-1/TRBV3-2
ASSREWTGGSGNTIY | TRBD1 | TRBJ1-3 | TRBV4-2
ASSVAGYGQSYGYT | - | TRBJ1-2 | TRBV9
SVEDLQGSL | - | TRBJ2-1 | TRBV29-1
ASSRGTPNEKLF | - | TRBJ1-4 | TRBV19
ASTYLVGRETQY | - | TRBJ2-5 | TRBV5-5
SASGQGAGSNYGYT | TRBD1 | TRBJ1-2 | TRBV20-1
ASRVGGSAEAF | - | TRBJ1-1 | TRBV6-5
ATSRVQGTSPLH | TRBD1 | TRBJ1-6 | TRBV15
ATSRDRSRQPESSYEQY | - | TRBJ2-7 | TRBV15
ASSPETGSSEKLF | TRBD1 | TRBJ1-4 | TRBV6-5
ASSRPPGRTIY | - | TRBJ1-3 | TRBV2
ASSVVGQGNEQF | TRBD1 | TRBJ2-1 | TRBV9
ASSSPPTSGGSYNEQF | TRBD2 | TRBJ2-1 | TRBV11-2
ASSQRTGAPGTEAF | TRBD1 | TRBJ1-1 | TRBV6-2/TRBV6-3
AISEGGGQPQH | - | TRBJ1-5 | TRBV10-3
ASRSEEGQVTETQY | TRBD1 | TRBJ2-5 | TRBV23-1
ASSFGVDQPQH | - | TRBJ1-5 | TRBV12-3/TRBV12-4
ASSQTQGRRYEQY | - | TRBJ2-7 | TRBV6-2/TRBV6-3
ASSPGQINTGELF | TRBD1 | TRBJ2-2 | TRBV7-7
ASSWSGGIGGELF | TRBD2 | TRBJ2-2 | TRBV5-1
ASSLSTSWGNEQF | - | TRBJ2-1 | TRBV5-4
ASSRQYEQY | - | TRBJ2-7 | TRBV5-6
ASSRQGGHSNQPQH | TRBD1 | TRBJ1-5 | TRBV27
ASSLGASGNTIY | - | TRBJ1-3 | TRBV7-3
ASSVARTGHNSPLH | TRBD1 | TRBJ1-6 | TRBV9
ASSEGQVGNEKLF | - | TRBJ1-4 | TRBV5-1
ASSQVTGGDTQY | - | TRBJ2-3 | TRBV4-2
ASSVGTGGYGYT | TRBD1 | TRBJ1-2 | TRBV9
ASSPGGVNTEAF | - | TRBJ1-1 | TRBV7-3
ASSDRTGGPGRFGNQPQH | TRBD1 | TRBJ1-5 | TRBV2
ASRQGWQSSYEQY | - | TRBJ2-7 | TRBV2
ASSLRPGYEQY | - | TRBJ2-7 | TRBV7-3
AWGQGSYEQY | TRBD1 | TRBJ2-7 | TRBV30
ASSLFGGAGEKLF | - | TRBJ1-4 | TRBV27
ASSLQTGLDYGYT | - | TRBJ1-2 | TRBV6-5
AWSPRTGAFYEQY | TRBD1 | TRBJ2-7 | TRBV30
ASSAGLAPQETQY | TRBD2 | TRBJ2-5 | TRBV9
ASNLVD | - | TRBJ2-7 | TRBV5-1
ASSPQQGGYTGELF | - | TRBJ2-2 | TRBV18
ASSQDGNSNEKLF | - | TRBJ1-4 | TRBV4-1
SVETVEGIEQY | - | TRBJ2-7 | TRBV29-1
SAQRGGNEQF | TRBD2 | TRBJ2-1 | TRBV29-1
ASRGTGRIDTQY | TRBD1 | TRBJ2-3 | TRBV2
ASSLGTGLFSYEQY | - | TRBJ2-7 | TRBV5-5